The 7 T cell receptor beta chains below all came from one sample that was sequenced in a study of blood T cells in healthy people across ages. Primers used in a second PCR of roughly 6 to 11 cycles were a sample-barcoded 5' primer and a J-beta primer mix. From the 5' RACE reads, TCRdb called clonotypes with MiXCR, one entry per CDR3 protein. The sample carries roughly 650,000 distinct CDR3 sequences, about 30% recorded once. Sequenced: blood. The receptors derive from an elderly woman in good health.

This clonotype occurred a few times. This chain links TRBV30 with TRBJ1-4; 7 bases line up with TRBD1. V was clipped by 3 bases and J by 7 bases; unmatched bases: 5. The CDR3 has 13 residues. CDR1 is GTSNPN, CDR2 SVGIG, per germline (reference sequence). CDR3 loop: CAWRRQGGEKLFF. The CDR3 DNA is TGTGCCTGGAGAAGGCAGGGGGGTGAAAAACTGTTTTTT.

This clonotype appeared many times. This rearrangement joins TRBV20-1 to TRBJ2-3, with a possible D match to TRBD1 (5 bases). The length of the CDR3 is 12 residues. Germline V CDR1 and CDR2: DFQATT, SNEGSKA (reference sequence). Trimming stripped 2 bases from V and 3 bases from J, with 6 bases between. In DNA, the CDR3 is TGCAGTGCTAGACAGGGTACAGATACGCAGTATTTT. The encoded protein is CSARQGTDTQYF.

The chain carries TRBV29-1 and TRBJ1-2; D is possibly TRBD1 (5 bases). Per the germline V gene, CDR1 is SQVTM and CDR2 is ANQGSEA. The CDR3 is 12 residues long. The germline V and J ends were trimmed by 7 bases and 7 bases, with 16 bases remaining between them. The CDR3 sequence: CSARRPGGGYTF. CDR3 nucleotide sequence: TGCAGCGCGCGACGCCCCGGGGGTGGCTACACCTTC.

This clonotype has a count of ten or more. The CDR3 coding sequence is TGCAGCGTTTCGGTCAGTCAAGAGACCCAGTACTTC. Protein: CSVSVSQETQYF. J is TRBJ2-5 and V is TRBV29-1, with D unresolved. Germline V gene sequence: CDR1 SQVTM, CDR2 ANQGSEA. V shed 5 bases and J shed 2 bases, with 9 bases lying between them. CDR3 length: 12 residues.

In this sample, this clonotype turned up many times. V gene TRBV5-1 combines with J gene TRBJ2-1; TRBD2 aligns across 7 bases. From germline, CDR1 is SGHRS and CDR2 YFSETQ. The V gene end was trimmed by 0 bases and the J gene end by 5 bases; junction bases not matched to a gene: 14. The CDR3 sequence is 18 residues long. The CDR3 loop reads CASSLVPPVRGIDNEQFF. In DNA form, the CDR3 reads TGCGCCAGCAGCTTGGTCCCCCCCGTGCGGGGGATCGACAATGAGCAGTTCTTC.

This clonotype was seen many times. CDR3 bases: TGCGCCAGCAGCCAGCCCTTTACAGGGGGCTTCGTAAATGAGCAGTTCTTC. It encodes CASSQPFTGGFVNEQFF. The chain carries TRBV4-1 and TRBJ2-1; 9 bases agree with TRBD1. With 3 bases clipped from V and 7 bases from J, the junction kept 13 bases outside the gene matches. The germline gives CDR1 MGHRA, CDR2 YSYEKL. This CDR3 is 17 amino acids long.

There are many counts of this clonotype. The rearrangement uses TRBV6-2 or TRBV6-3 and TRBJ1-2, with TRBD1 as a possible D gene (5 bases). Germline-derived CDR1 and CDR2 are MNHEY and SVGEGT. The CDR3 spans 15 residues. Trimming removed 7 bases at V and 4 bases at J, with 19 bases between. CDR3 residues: CASTLLSGTPYGYTF. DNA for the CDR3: TGTGCCAGCACCTTGCTCTCTGGGACTCCCTATGGCTACACCTTC.